This TCR beta chain stems from a study of blood T cell repertoires in COVID-19. Study-level information: Acute and convalescent COVID-19 specimens originated in the United States, Italy and Spain. In each case, the material was cDNA or gDNA derived from T cells, B-cell-depleted T cells, or PBMCs.

Germline CDR1 and CDR2: MNHEY and SVGAGI. V lost 2 bases, J lost 6 bases, and 10 bases stayed unmatched. This CDR3 has 16 amino acids. In the authors' methods: By means of reference gene primer amplification, nucleated cell counts were estimated. Profiled with immunoSEQ multiplex PCR; TCRdb holds only in-frame clones, not every one. D and trimming were read from the DNA, whereas the V and J calls and clone size are those reported in that table. The repertoire consists of some 140,000 clones, with 75% to 85% occurring once and the leading ten covering around 10%. This clone was seen a handful of times. Enrollment of patients from Seattle took place during active infection, with longitudinal follow-up.

The rearrangement joins TRBV6-5 to TRBJ1-2, with 9 bases that match TRBD1. Sequencing input: peripheral blood. This receptor was identified in a woman in her sixties with COVID-19, enrolled during active disease. DNA of the CDR3: TGTGCCAGCAGTTACGGACCGGGACAGGGAAGAGATGGCTACACCTTC. Translation: CASSYGPGQGRDGYTF.